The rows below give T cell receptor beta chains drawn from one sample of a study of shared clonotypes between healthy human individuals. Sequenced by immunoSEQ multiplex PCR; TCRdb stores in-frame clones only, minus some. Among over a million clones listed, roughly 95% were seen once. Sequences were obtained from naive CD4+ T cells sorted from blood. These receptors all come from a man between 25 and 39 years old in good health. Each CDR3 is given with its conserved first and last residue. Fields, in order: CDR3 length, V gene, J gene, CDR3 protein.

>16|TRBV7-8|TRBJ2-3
CASSFSSGRARDTQYF
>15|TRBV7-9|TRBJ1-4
CASSAGRLPNEKLFF
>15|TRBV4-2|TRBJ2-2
CASSYQTRNTGELFF
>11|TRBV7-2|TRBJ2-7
CASSPAGEQYF
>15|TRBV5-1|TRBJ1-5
CASSLAGASNQPQHF
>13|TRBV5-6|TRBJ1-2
CASSLAGVGGYTF
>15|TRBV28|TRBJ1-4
CASSFVGSQNEKLFF
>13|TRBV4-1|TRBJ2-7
CASSQVGSYEQYF
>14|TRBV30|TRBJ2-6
CASQLASGANVLTF
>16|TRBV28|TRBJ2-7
CASSVNLDRPTYEQYF
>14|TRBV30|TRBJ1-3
CAWGKGNSGNTIYF
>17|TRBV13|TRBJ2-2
CASSLRLAGPRAGELFF
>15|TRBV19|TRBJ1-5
CASSTSQGRNQPQHF
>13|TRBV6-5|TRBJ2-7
CASSSVGSYEQYF
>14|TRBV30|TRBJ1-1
CAWIGTGSNTEAFF
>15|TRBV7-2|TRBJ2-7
CASSPTAGGPYEQYF
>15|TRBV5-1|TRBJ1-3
CASNPGGNARNTIYF
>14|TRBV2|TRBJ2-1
CASSWEGSYNEQFF
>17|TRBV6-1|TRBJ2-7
CASSEGTGGPRADEQYF
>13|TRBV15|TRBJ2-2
CATTTTNTGELFF
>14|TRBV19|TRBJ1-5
CASSIRVQGQPQHF
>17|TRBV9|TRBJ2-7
CASSSSSGPLLDYEQYF
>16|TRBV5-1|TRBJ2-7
CASSLGGRDSSIEQYF
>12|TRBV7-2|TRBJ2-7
CASSLTGLEQYF
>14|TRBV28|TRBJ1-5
CASSIQVINQPQHF
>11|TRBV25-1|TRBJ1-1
CATLGNTEAFF
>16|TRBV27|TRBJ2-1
CASSLVLAGSYNEQFF
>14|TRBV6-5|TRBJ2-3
CASSYSPPPDTQYF
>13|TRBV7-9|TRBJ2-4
CASSLRVGNIQYF
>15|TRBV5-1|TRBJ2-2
CASSRGAGSGGELFF
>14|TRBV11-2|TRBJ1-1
CASSLTDLNTEAFF
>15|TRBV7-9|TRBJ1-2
CASSPGRVPDYGYTF
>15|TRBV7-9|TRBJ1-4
CASSPRTATNEKLFF
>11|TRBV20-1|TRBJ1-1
CSANPGTEAFF
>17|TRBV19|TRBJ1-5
CASLRDRGLPGNQPQHF
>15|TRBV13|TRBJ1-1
CASSQLRGDNTEAFF
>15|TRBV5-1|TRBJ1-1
CASSLVVETNTEAFF
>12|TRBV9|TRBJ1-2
CASAQGARGYTF
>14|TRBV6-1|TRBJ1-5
CATDDRGGDQPQHF
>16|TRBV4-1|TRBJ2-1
CASSPTTSGSYNEQFF
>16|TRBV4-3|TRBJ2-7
CASSQSKGINSYEQYF
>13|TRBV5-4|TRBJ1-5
CASSLGRGQPQHF
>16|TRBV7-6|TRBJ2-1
CASSLSDRSSYNEQFF
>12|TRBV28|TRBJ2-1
CASSLLVREQFF
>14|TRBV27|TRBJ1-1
CASSFLGGNTEAFF
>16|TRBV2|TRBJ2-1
CASSEYFWDSYNEQFF
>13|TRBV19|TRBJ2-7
CASSIKGAVQQYF
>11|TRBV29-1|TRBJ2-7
CSVEAYNEQYF
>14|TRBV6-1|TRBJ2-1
CASSLFGGVNEQFF